The 18 T cell receptor beta chains below come from one sample, sequenced in a study of breast tumors, draining lymph nodes, adjacent tissues. From the multiplex PCR reads, TCRdb called clonotypes with MiXCR, one entry per CDR3 protein. The sample holds tens of thousands of distinct CDR3 sequences; roughly 28% are singletons and the top ten take over 8%. The lymph nodes were axillary draining lymph nodes from breast cancer patients. Sequenced material: axillary lymph node tissue. The receptors come from a female donor with breast cancer. Some clones in this sample may be carry-over from other donors' samples.

As concerns this clonotype: One end of the junction varies from germline; a read error may be responsible. This CDR3 is CAGSQGSENIQYF. In nucleotides, the CDR3 is TGTGCCGGCAGTCAGGGAAGCGAAAACATTCAGTACTTC. The chain recombines TRBV7-3 with TRBJ2-4, with D perhaps TRBD1 (5 bases). From germline, CDR1 is SGHTA and CDR2 FQGTGA. CDR3 length: 13 amino acids.

The chain recombines TRBV11-3 with TRBJ1-1; D unclear. Germline assignment: CDR1 SGHNT and CDR2 YENEEA. The ends were cut back, 5 bases at V and 8 bases at J, with 9 bases in the middle. The length of the CDR3 is 11 residues. The CDR3 spells CASSKTLEAFF. The CDR3 DNA reads as TGTGCCAGCAGCAAAACACTGGAAGCTTTCTTT.

In the case of this clonotype: Possible read error: a much larger clone is one base away. The chain carries TRBV20-1 and TRBJ2-5; 7 bases line up with TRBD2. The CDR3 runs 16 residues. The germline gives CDR1 DFQATT, CDR2 SNEGSKA (reference sequence). With 0 bases clipped from V and 5 bases from J, the junction kept 12 bases outside the gene matches. DNA of the CDR3: TGCAGTGCTAGAGATCTCCGGGAGGCGTCCGGCGAGACCCAGTACTTC. Amino acid sequence: CSARDLREASGETQYF.

In its sample, this clonotype was seen many times. V gene TRBV4-1 combines with J gene TRBJ2-5; the D call may be TRBD1 or TRBD2 (7 bases each). Trimming stripped 2 bases from V and 5 bases from J, with 15 bases between. Germline assignment: CDR1 MGHRA and CDR2 YSYEKL. The CDR3 runs 15 residues. The CDR3 sequence is CASSQSVRGGETQYF. DNA for the CDR3: TGCGCCAGCAGCCAAAGCGTCAGGGGGGGTGAGACCCAGTACTTC.

This clonotype has a count of ten or more. The gene calls are TRBV20-1 and TRBJ2-1, with 9 nucleotides matching TRBD2. This CDR3 has 18 amino acids. In germline, CDR1 is DFQATT, CDR2 SNEGSKA (reference sequence). Germline trimming cut 2 bases from V and 4 bases from J; bases unmatched to any gene: 15. The DNA for the CDR3 is TGCAGTGCTAGATTACCGCTCGGTAGCGGGAGACTGTACAATGAGCAGTTCTTC. It is translated as CSARLPLGSGRLYNEQFF.

This clonotype was seen ten or more times. The J gene is TRBJ2-3, the V gene TRBV13, with TRBD2 identical over 10 bases. The ends lost 4 bases at V and 3 bases at J; junction bases unmatched: 7. Germline V gives CDR1 PRHDT, CDR2 FYEKMQ (reference sequence). The CDR3 covers 16 residues. CDR3 in amino acids: CASSSLSSGRTDTQYF. The CDR3 coding sequence is TGTGCCAGCAGCTCCTTATCTAGCGGGAGAACAGATACGCAGTATTTT.

This clonotype was seen ten or more times. The chain carries TRBV4-2 and TRBJ2-5; 9 bases fit TRBD2. Germline V gene data show CDR1 as LGHNA and CDR2 as YNFKEQ. Germline trimming cut 3 bases from V and 4 bases from J; bases unmatched to any gene: 9. This CDR3 region has 16 residues. The CDR3 region has the DNA TGTGCCAGCAGCCATAGTTTAGCGGGAGATGGAGAGACCCAGTACTTC. Amino acid sequence: CASSHSLAGDGETQYF.

This clonotype has a count of ten or more. J is TRBJ2-5 and V is TRBV11-2; possible D gene TRBD2, 6 bases. CDR3 length: 13 residues. From germline, CDR1 is SGHAT and CDR2 FQNNGV. V lost 5 bases and J 1 base, leaving 8 bases between the germline ends. This CDR3 is CASSGGSQETQYF. CDR3 DNA sequence: TGTGCCAGCAGCGGGGGGAGCCAAGAGACCCAGTACTTC.

Comments on this clonotype: An end of the junction does not agree with germline; a read error may underlie this. The V and J genes are TRBV4-3 and TRBJ2-5, with D possibly being TRBD1 or TRBD2 (5 bases each). This CDR3 has 17 amino acids. Looked up from germline, CDR1 is LGHNA and CDR2 is YSLEER. DNA for the CDR3: TGCGCCAGCAGCCAAGAGCGGTTTCCGGGACCTCAAGAGACCCAGTGCTTC. Translation gives CASSQERFPGPQETQCF.

Ten or more counts support this clonotype. The J gene is TRBJ2-4, the V gene TRBV19; weak D call: TRBD1 (6 bases). Trimming cost V 4 bases and J 0 bases, with 10 bases left between them. Germline V gene data show CDR1 as LNHDA and CDR2 as SQIVND (reference sequence). The CDR3 runs to 15 residues. The CDR3 spells CASSRQGLAKNIQYF. For the CDR3, the DNA is TGTGCCAGTAGTAGGCAGGGGCTAGCCAAAAACATTCAGTACTTC.

Only a few counts were recorded for this clonotype. V is TRBV4-3 and J is TRBJ1-2; tentative D call: TRBD1 (6 bases). V gave up 1 base and J gave up 4 bases, with 16 bases separating them. Germline V CDR1 and CDR2: LGHNA, YSLEER. CDR3 length equals 16 residues. CDR3 in amino acids: CASSQVLRGGGYGYTF. CDR3 DNA sequence: TGCGCCAGCAGCCAAGTTTTGAGGGGGGGGGGCTATGGCTACACCTTC.

This chain joins TRBV30 and TRBJ1-1; D gene ambiguous. CDR1 and CDR2 from the germline V gene are GTSNPN and SVGIG (reference sequence). V was trimmed by 3 bases and J by 10 bases, leaving 9 bases between them. CDR3 length: 10 amino acids. The CDR3 DNA follows: TGTGCCTGGAGGGACGAGATAGCTTTCTTT. It codes for CAWRDEIAFF.

The sample holds many counts of this clonotype. The genes are TRBV27 and TRBJ2-7, with D possibly being TRBD1 or TRBD2 (6 bases each). Germline loops: CDR1 MNHEY, CDR2 SMNVEV (reference sequence). Trimming cost V 3 bases and J 5 bases, with 23 bases left between them. The CDR3 sequence is 17 residues long. Here the CDR3 reads CASSFGGPRGAVDEQYF. The CDR3 DNA is TGTGCCAGCAGTTTTGGGGGTCCGAGGGGGGCGGTTGACGAGCAGTACTTC.

In its sample, this clonotype was seen many times. This chain links TRBV20-1 with TRBJ2-7, with 12 bases matching TRBD2. Losses at the gene ends were 1 base for V and 2 bases for J; bases not matched to a gene: 15. Germline V lookup: CDR1 DFQATT, CDR2 SNEGSKA (reference sequence). The CDR3 sequence is 19 residues long. CDR3 in DNA: TGCAGTGCTAGAGCCCGCGGAGGACTAGCGGGACGGCTCCCCTACGAGCAGTACTTC. It encodes CSARARGGLAGRLPYEQYF.

This clonotype has at least ten counts. The rearrangement links TRBV9 to TRBJ2-3; D is undetermined. The CDR3 loop spans 13 amino acids. V was cut by 6 bases and J by 1 base, with 9 bases left in between. Germline lookup yields CDR1 SGDLS and CDR2 YYNGEE. The CDR3 loop reads CASNPSGTDTQYF. As DNA, the CDR3 is TGTGCCAGCAATCCTTCGGGCACAGATACGCAGTATTTT. The full variable domain, its missing parts supplied by reference TRBV9 and TRBJ2-3, is DSGVTQTPKHLITATGQRVTLRCSPRSGDLSVYWYQQSLDQGLQFLIQYYNGEERAKGNILERFSAQQFPDLHSELNLSSLELGDSALYFCASNPSGTDTQYFGPGTRLTVL.

A remark on this clonotype: Since a much larger clone is just one base distant, this may be a read error. This chain links TRBV7-8 with TRBJ1-1, with D perhaps TRBD1 (6 bases). The CDR3 runs 14 residues. Germline CDR1 is SGHVS and CDR2 is FQNEAQ. The CDR3 is CANSLQGLNTEAFF. The CDR3 DNA reads as TGTGCCAACAGCTTACAGGGTTTGAACACTGAAGCTTTCTTT.

In this sample, this clonotype turned up a few times. This may stem from a read error, because a much larger clone lies one nucleotide away. The V and J genes are TRBV5-1 and TRBJ2-5; no reliable D call. This CDR3 region has 12 residues. Germline CDR1 is SGHRS and CDR2 is YFSETQ. The CDR3 here is CASSHTQETHYF. The CDR3 DNA is TGCGCCAGCAGTCATACCCAAGAGACCCACTACTTC.

This clonotype has at least ten counts. The chain couples TRBV14 to TRBJ2-1, with a weak D call TRBD2 (5 bases). V gave up 3 bases and J gave up 5 bases, with 17 bases separating them. CDR1 is SGHDN, CDR2 FVKESK, per germline. The CDR3 has 16 residues. The CDR3 nucleotides are TGTGCCAGCAGCCAGAGGGTGTCTCCCAAGGACAATGAGCAGTTCTTC. It codes for CASSQRVSPKDNEQFF.